The 13 T cell receptor beta chains listed next were all sequenced from one sample in a study of somatic mutations in cytotoxic T cells in rheumatoid arthritis. The method was immunoSEQ multiplex PCR; TCRdb's version includes in-frame clones alone and lacks a portion of them. Seen here are some 16,000 clones, nearly 80% observed once, and the top ten hold about 20%. Input material: CD8+ T cells sorted from blood. The source of these receptors is an adult with rheumatoid arthritis.

The chain uses TRBV29-1 and TRBJ2-6; D gene uncertain. Germline V gene lookup returns CDR1 SQVTM and CDR2 ANQGSEA. The CDR3 length is 16 residues. V lost 5 bases to trimming and J lost 6 bases, with 20 bases between them. CDR3 sequence (DNA): TGCAGCGTTTATCTTCCTTTCCTCCTTGCGGCCAACGTCCTGACTTTC. This sequence encodes CSVYLPFLLAANVLTF. Variable domain in full (rest from reference TRBV29-1 and TRBJ2-6): SAVISQKPSRDICQRGTSLTIQCQVDSQVTMMFWYRQQPGQSLTLIATANQGSEATYESGFVIDKFPISRPNLTFSTLTVSNMSPEDSSIYLCSVYLPFLLAANVLTFGAGSRLTVL.

This rearrangement joins TRBV7-9 to TRBJ2-1; D ambiguous. This CDR3 has 13 amino acids. Trimming removed 5 bases at V and 9 bases at J, with 14 bases between. Germline V lookup: CDR1 SEHNR, CDR2 FQNEAQ (reference sequence). CDR3 residues: CASSPPLTSEQFF. The CDR3 nucleotides are TGTGCCAGCAGCCCCCCTTTGACTTCTGAGCAGTTCTTC.

The V and J genes are TRBV5-1 and TRBJ2-3; D is unresolved. Trimming removed 5 bases at V and 0 bases at J, with 13 bases between. Germline V gives CDR1 SGHRS, CDR2 YFSETQ. The CDR3 has 15 residues. CDR3 sequence (DNA): TGCGCCAGCAGAGCTGGACGGTTTAGCACAGATACGCAGTATTTT. Protein: CASRAGRFSTDTQYF.

V and J are TRBV4-2 and TRBJ1-1; a weak D match, TRBD1 (5 bases). The CDR3 totals 14 residues. Trimming removed 3 bases at V and 2 bases at J, with 10 bases between. CDR1 LGHNA and CDR2 YNFKEQ come from the germline V gene. The CDR3 loop is CASSHLQGNTEAFF. Written as DNA, the CDR3 is TGTGCCAGCAGCCACCTCCAGGGAAACACTGAAGCTTTCTTT.

This clone was counted a single time. V gene TRBV19 combines with J gene TRBJ2-5; D is possibly TRBD2 (6 bases). The CDR3 loop spans 15 amino acids. V was trimmed by 5 bases and J by 4 bases, leaving 17 bases between them. The germline V gene has CDR1 LNHDA and CDR2 SQIVND (reference sequence). The CDR3 protein is CASSVGAGRAETQYF. The CDR3 DNA follows: TGTGCCAGTAGTGTAGGAGCGGGCAGGGCAGAGACCCAGTACTTC.

The chain links TRBV2 to TRBJ2-7; D remains unclear. Germline V gene lookup returns CDR1 SNHLY and CDR2 FYNNEI. Trimming cost V 5 bases and J 1 base, with 6 bases left between them. This CDR3 spans 12 amino acids. The CDR3 region has the DNA TGTGCCAGCAGTCCCGGGTCCTACGAGCAGTACTTC. Its protein product is CASSPGSYEQYF.

CDR3 sequence (DNA): TGTGCCAGCAGTGGACGACCGGGGGGGGCGAGAAACACTGAAGCTTTCTTT. Protein product: CASSGRPGGARNTEAFF. The chain joins TRBV25-1 to TRBJ1-1, with D maybe TRBD1 (6 bases). The germline V gene has CDR1 MGHDK and CDR2 SYGVNS. The V and J ends lost 4 bases and 2 bases respectively, with 20 bases between them. This CDR3 contains 17 residues.

This clone was recorded once. This chain uses TRBV10-3 with TRBJ2-1; TRBD1 agrees at 10 bases. This CDR3 has 15 amino acids. The junction had 10 bases not matched to a gene; V was cut back by 10 bases and J by 4 bases. The germline CDR1 and CDR2 sequences are ENHRY and SYGVKD. CDR3 DNA: TGTGCCACCGGGACCGGGACAGGGGATTACAATGAGCAGTTCTTC. Translated, it gives CATGTGTGDYNEQFF.

Details on this clone: Other nucleotide sequences from this sample produce the same CDR3. This rearrangement joins TRBV7-9 to TRBJ2-1, with D possibly being TRBD2 (7 bases). V lost 3 bases and J lost 7, with 13 bases in between. Germline CDR1 is SEHNR and CDR2 is FQNEAQ (reference sequence). The CDR3 totals 14 residues. In DNA, the CDR3 is TGTGCCAGCAGCTTCGGGGGGCTTGGGAATGAGCAGTTCTTC. It translates to CASSFGGLGNEQFF.

The gene calls are TRBV19 and TRBJ2-1; no clear D. CDR3 size: 14 residues. V lost 6 bases and J 2 bases, leaving 11 bases between the germline ends. CDR1 and CDR2 (germline): LNHDA, SQIVND (reference sequence). The CDR3 sequence: CASRRQNTYNEQFF. The DNA for the CDR3 is TGTGCCAGTAGGCGGCAGAACACCTACAATGAGCAGTTCTTC.

This clone appeared a single time. This rearrangement joins TRBV28 to TRBJ2-3; D is ambiguous. This CDR3 spans 12 amino acids. V lost 6 bases and J 6 bases, leaving 10 bases between the germline ends. Germline CDR1 MDHEN, CDR2 SYDVKM. The CDR3 bases are TGTGCCAGCAGGGGATGGGGTGATACGCAGTATTTT. This translates into CASRGWGDTQYF. Full variable domain (missing parts from reference TRBV28 and TRBJ2-3): DVKVTQSSRYLVKRTGEKVFLECVQDMDHENMFWYRQDPGLGLRLIYFSYDVKMKEKGDIPEGYSVSREKKERFSLILESASTNQTSMYLCASRGWGDTQYFGPGTRLTVL.

V is TRBV5-4 and J is TRBJ1-3; the D is unclear. The germline CDR1 and CDR2 sequences are SGHNT and YYREEE (reference sequence). Trimming shortened V by 5 bases and J by 1 base, and 13 bases separated the two germline ends. The CDR3 sequence is 15 residues long. This CDR3 is CASSLRRESGNTIYF. The CDR3 coding sequence is TGTGCCAGCAGTTTACGCCGGGAGTCTGGAAACACCATATATTTT.

The chain has TRBV5-1 and TRBJ2-7; D is ambiguous. V was shortened by 3 bases and J by 5 bases, with 12 bases between the two germline ends. CDR1 is SGHRS, CDR2 YFSETQ, per germline. The CDR3 extends over 13 amino acids. The CDR3 DNA sequence: TGCGCCAGCAGCTGGGAAGGAAGTCACGAGCAGTACTTC. This translates into CASSWEGSHEQYF.